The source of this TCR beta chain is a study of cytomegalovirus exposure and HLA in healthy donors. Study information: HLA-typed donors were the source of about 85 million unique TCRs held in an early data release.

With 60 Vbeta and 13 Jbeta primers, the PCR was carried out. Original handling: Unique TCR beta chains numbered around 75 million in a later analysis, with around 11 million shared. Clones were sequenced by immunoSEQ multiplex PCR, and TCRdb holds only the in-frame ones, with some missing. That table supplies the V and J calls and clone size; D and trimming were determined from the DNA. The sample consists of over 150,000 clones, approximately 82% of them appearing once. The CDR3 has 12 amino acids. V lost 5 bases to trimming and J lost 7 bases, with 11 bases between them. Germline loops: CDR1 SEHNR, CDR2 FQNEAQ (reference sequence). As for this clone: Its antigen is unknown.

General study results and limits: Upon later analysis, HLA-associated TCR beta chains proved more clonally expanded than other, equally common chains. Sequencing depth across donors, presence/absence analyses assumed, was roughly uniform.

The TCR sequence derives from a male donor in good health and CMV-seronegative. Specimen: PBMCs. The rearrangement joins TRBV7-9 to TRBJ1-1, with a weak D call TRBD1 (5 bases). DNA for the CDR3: TGTGCCAGCAGCGACGGACATCTTGAAGCTTTCTTT. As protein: CASSDGHLEAFF.